This TCR beta chain was captured by sequencing in a study of control samples from healthy donors and cancer patients. The protocol was immunoSEQ multiplex PCR, while the TCRdb copy is restricted to in-frame clones and leaves out a portion. This table holds some 49,000 clones, 80% to 90% found once. This clone occurred a few times. Germline CDR1 reads SGHKS; CDR2 reads YYEKEE (reference sequence). V shed 0 bases and J shed 6 bases, with 9 bases lying between them. The CDR3 extends over 14 amino acids. The clonotype was recovered from a woman aged 45-65 years with lung cancer. This chain uses TRBV5-5 with TRBJ2-2; D may be TRBD2 (6 bases). Material: PBMCs. For the CDR3, the DNA is TGTGCCAGCAGCTTGGCAGGAGGGGCCGGGGAGCTGTTTTTT. Amino acid sequence: CASSLAGGAGELFF.